The next 8 T cell receptor beta chains were all read from a single sample in a study of T cells expressing NK-cell markers. Each CDR3 protein gets one entry in TCRdb, which reprocessed the 5' RACE reads and gives no DNA. Its table lists under 200,000 distinct CDR3 sequences. Sequenced sample: blood T cells: a sorted CD56 or NKG2C T cell subset, CD4+ or CD8+ T cells, or bulk PBMC T cells (not recorded which). These receptors were taken from a woman aged 18 to 69 in good health.

The chain uses TRBV24-1 and TRBJ2-2; TCRdb outputs TRBD2, but without DNA this stays unchecked. Germline assignment: CDR1 KGHDR and CDR2 SFDVKD. The CDR3 contains 18 residues. The CDR3 sequence is CATSGTSGGSPNTGELFF.

The rearrangement links TRBV20-1 to TRBJ1-3. Germline loops: CDR1 DFQATT, CDR2 SNEGSKA (reference sequence). This CDR3 comprises 15 residues. CDR3 sequence reads: CSARGDWGGGNTIYF.

The V gene is TRBV20-1, the J gene TRBJ2-1; the TCRdb D gene call, TRBD1, has no DNA to confirm it. The CDR3 is made up of 13 amino acids. From germline, CDR1 is DFQATT and CDR2 SNEGSKA (reference sequence). This CDR3 reads CSAMQRGGNEQFF.

This chain joins TRBV7-8 and TRBJ2-2; without DNA, the TCRdb call of TRBD1 cannot be checked. Germline V gene lookup returns CDR1 SGHVS and CDR2 FQNEAQ. The CDR3 has 15 residues. CDR3 region: CASSLYREDTGELFF.

This chain uses TRBV7-2 with TRBJ2-1. The length of the CDR3 is 12 residues. The V gene's germline CDR1 is SGHTA and CDR2 FQGNSA. This CDR3 is CASSFVRNEQFF. Drawing the rest from reference TRBV7-2 and TRBJ2-1, the complete variable domain is GAGVSQSPSNKVTEKGKDVELRCDPISGHTALYWYRQSLGQGLEFLIYFQGNSAPDKSGLPSDRFSAERTGGSVSTLTIQRTQQEDSAVYLCASSFVRNEQFFGPGTRLTVL.

The chain recombines TRBV2 with TRBJ2-3; TCRdb proposes TRBD2, but this gene call is untestable without DNA. Germline CDR1 reads SNHLY; CDR2 reads FYNNEI. This CDR3 region has 16 residues. CDR3 protein: CASSDVFGLRVNTQYF.

The chain recombines TRBV19 with TRBJ1-2. The V gene's germline CDR1 is LNHDA and CDR2 SQIVND (reference sequence). This CDR3 comprises 13 residues. CDR3 sequence: CASSIGGSFGYTF. Looking up the rest from reference TRBV19 and TRBJ1-2 gives the full variable domain: DGGITQSPKYLFRKEGQNVTLSCEQNLNHDAMYWYRQDPGQGLRLIYYSQIVNDFQKGDIAEGYSVSREKKESFPLTVTSAQKNPTAFYLCASSIGGSFGYTFGSGTRLTVV.

This CDR3 is CASRTLLAGADEQFF. The V call is TRBV6-1, the J call TRBJ2-1; without DNA, the TCRdb call of TRBD2 cannot be checked. The CDR3 consists of 15 residues. Germline CDR1 reads MNHNS; CDR2 reads SASEGT.